The rows below give T cell receptor beta chains drawn from one sample of a study of CD8+CD57+ T cells in acquired aplastic anemia. TCRdb processed the reads anew with MiXCR; each CDR3 protein has one entry. The repertoire has more than 150,000 distinct CDR3 sequences, 46% of them found once; the top ten carry about 2.9%. Sequencing was performed on sorted CD4+, CD8+, or CD8+CD57+ T cells (not recorded which) from PBMCs. These receptor sequences come from a human donor in good health. The CDR3 runs from the conserved cysteine through the conserved F or W. A D gene is named only where the DNA matches it firmly. Clone size is given for some rows only: seen once, a few or many times, or a class if the clone is expanded.

V gene,J gene,D gene,clone size,CDR3 DNA,CDR3 protein
TRBV29-1,TRBJ2-5,TRBD2,.,TGCAGCGTCAACAGGGGGCTAGCGGGAGGGCGGCAAGAGACCCAGTACTTC,CSVNRGLAGGRQETQYF
TRBV2,TRBJ2-3,TRBD1,many,TGTGCCGGGTCACAGGGGGTCACAGATACGCAGTATTTT,CAGSQGVTDTQYF
TRBV24-1,TRBJ2-3,.,once,TGTGCCACCAGTGACTACACAGATACGCAGTATTTT,CATSDYTDTQYF
TRBV7-9,TRBJ2-1,.,.,TGTGCCAGCAGCACAGAGGGACCGGGGTCCTTC,CASSTEGPGSF
TRBV7-6,TRBJ2-7,.,.,TGTGCCAGCAGCTTAGTTTCGAGCGAGCAGTACTTC,CASSLVSSEQYF
TRBV19,TRBJ2-3,.,.,TGTGCCAGTAGCGTTGGGGGCGATAGGACAGATACGCAGTATTTT,CASSVGGDRTDTQYF
TRBV19,TRBJ2-1,TRBD1,many,TGTGCCAGTAGTATCTTCCGCGACAGGGCCAATGAGCAGTTCTTC,CASSIFRDRANEQFF
TRBV30,TRBJ2-1,.,few,TGTGCCTGGAGTGGAGCTCGGCGAGCCGCCTACAATGAGCAGTTCTTC,CAWSGARRAAYNEQFF
TRBV10-2,TRBJ2-1,.,.,TGCGCCAGCAGTGAAGGACTCGGGGTTTACAATGGGCAGTTCTTC,CASSEGLGVYNGQFF
TRBV28,TRBJ2-3,.,.,TGTGCCAGCAGCACAGACAGAGATACGCAGTATTTT,CASSTDRDTQYF
TRBV12-3/TRBV12-4,TRBJ2-2,.,.,TGTGCCAGCAGTCCCCCGACTGGGGGGCCGGCGGGGGAGCTGTTTTTT,CASSPPTGGPAGELFF
TRBV12-3/TRBV12-4,TRBJ2-1,TRBD1,.,TGTGCCAGCAGTAAACAGGGGGGCCAACACGGGGATGAGCAGTTCTTC,CASSKQGGQHGDEQFF
TRBV13,TRBJ2-1,TRBD2,.,TGTGCCAGCAGCTTAGTGTCTAGCGGGAGCAATGAGCAGTTCTTC,CASSLVSSGSNEQFF
TRBV20-1,TRBJ1-6,.,.,TGCAGTGCTAAAACAGGGCCGGGGGATTCACCCCTCCACTTT,CSAKTGPGDSPLHF
TRBV2,TRBJ2-3,TRBD2,many,TGTGCCAGCAAGCGGGAGAGGACAGATACGCAGTATTTT,CASKRERTDTQYF
TRBV2,TRBJ2-7,TRBD1,.,TGTGCCAGTAGTTATTCTGGGCAGGGGGCCTACGAGCAGTACTTC,CASSYSGQGAYEQYF
TRBV7-9,TRBJ2-7,TRBD1,many,TGTGCCAGCAGCTTAGGGCAGGGGGCGCATGAGCAGTACTTC,CASSLGQGAHEQYF
TRBV27,TRBJ1-1,TRBD1,many,TGTGCCAGCAGTCCGACAGGGCACGGGGCTTTCTTT,CASSPTGHGAFF
TRBV29-1,TRBJ2-5,.,.,TGCAGTATCGGGACCCAGTACTTC,CSIGTQYF
TRBV24-1,TRBJ1-1,.,few,TGTGCCACCAGTGATTTGCTGGAGGACACTGAAGCTTTCTTT,CATSDLLEDTEAFF
TRBV20-1,TRBJ1-1,.,.,TGCAGTGCTCCGGACAGTCTGAACACTGAAGCTTTCTTT,CSAPDSLNTEAFF
TRBV25-1,TRBJ1-2,.,few,TGTGCCAGCAGTGAGGGACCTAACTATGGCTACACCTTC,CASSEGPNYGYTF
TRBV5-1,TRBJ2-5,.,many,TGCGCCAGCACCCTGAACCAAGAGACCCAGTACTTC,CASTLNQETQYF
TRBV12-3/TRBV12-4,TRBJ2-5,TRBD2,many,TGTGCCAGCAGTTCCAATCCCTTGGGACTAGCGGGAGTACGGGAGACCCAGTACTTC,CASSSNPLGLAGVRETQYF
TRBV2,TRBJ2-3,.,.,TGTGCCAGCAGTGCCCCAAGGAAGGAGTATTTT,CASSAPRKEYF
TRBV2,TRBJ1-6,TRBD1,.,TGTGCCAGCAGGACCGACAGGGACAGGCCCCTCCACTTT,CASRTDRDRPLHF
TRBV4-1,TRBJ2-1,TRBD1,many,TGCGCCAGCAGCCAAGCACCGGGACAGGGATATGAGCAGTTCTTC,CASSQAPGQGYEQFF
TRBV7-2,TRBJ2-7,.,.,TGTGCCAGCAGCTTAGCAAGGCTGGAGCAGTACTTC,CASSLARLEQYF
TRBV12-3/TRBV12-4,TRBJ2-1,.,.,TGTGCCAGCAGTTTAGTAGCAGGAGTGTACAATGAGCAGTTCTTC,CASSLVAGVYNEQFF
TRBV10-3,TRBJ2-7,.,once,TGTGCCATCAGTGAGGGGGTGAGCTACGAGCAGTACTTC,CAISEGVSYEQYF
TRBV2,TRBJ2-7,TRBD1,few,TGTGCCAGCAATGGACAGGGGGCCCTGGGCGAGCAGTACTTC,CASNGQGALGEQYF
TRBV6-1,TRBJ1-5,TRBD1,many,TGTGCCAGCACCCCTGGGACAGCCCAGCCCCCCCAGCATTTT,CASTPGTAQPPQHF
TRBV25-1,TRBJ1-2,.,many,TGTGCCAGCAGACAGACAGCCGGCTACACCTTC,CASRQTAGYTF
TRBV30,TRBJ1-2,.,.,TGTGCCTGGAGTGTAGGGGCAGGCTATGGCTACACCTTC,CAWSVGAGYGYTF
TRBV5-6,TRBJ2-1,TRBD1,.,TGTGCCAGCAGCTTGGGGGACAGGGAGATGGAGCAGTTCTTC,CASSLGDREMEQFF
TRBV10-1,TRBJ2-7,.,.,TGCGCCAGCAGTGCAAAGGGGCCTAACTACGAGCAGTACTTC,CASSAKGPNYEQYF
TRBV20-1,TRBJ2-3,TRBD2,.,TGCAGTGCTGCTAGGGACTACAACACAGATACGCAGTATTTT,CSAARDYNTDTQYF
TRBV20-1,TRBJ1-2,.,many,TGCAGTGCTAGAGAGGCAGGGGCGAGAAACTATGGCTACACCTTC,CSAREAGARNYGYTF
TRBV15,TRBJ2-5,.,once,TGTGCCACCAGCAGAGACAAGGGGGAGACCCAGTACTTC,CATSRDKGETQYF
TRBV20-1,TRBJ1-3,.,many,TGCAGTGCTAGAGGAGACGCTGGAAACACCATATATTTT,CSARGDAGNTIYF
TRBV6-2/TRBV6-3,TRBJ1-1,.,.,TGTGCCAGCAGTTACTCGAATGGGGTGGACAGGAACACTGAAGCTTTCTTT,CASSYSNGVDRNTEAFF
TRBV20-1,TRBJ2-7,.,.,TGCAGTGCTAGAGATCGGAGCTACGAGCAGTACTTC,CSARDRSYEQYF
TRBV7-2,TRBJ1-2,.,many,TGTGCCAGCAGCTTATTGGGGCACTATGGCTACACCTTC,CASSLLGHYGYTF
TRBV20-1,TRBJ2-7,TRBD2,few,TGCAGTGCCCAACTAGCGGGAGGCTACGAGCAGTACTTC,CSAQLAGGYEQYF
TRBV5-6,TRBJ2-3,.,.,TGTGCCAGCAGCTTGGGCAGCGGCACAGATACGCAGTATTTT,CASSLGSGTDTQYF
TRBV2,TRBJ1-6,.,few,TGTGCCAGCAGTATGGATAGCTCCTATAATTCACCCCTCCACTTT,CASSMDSSYNSPLHF
TRBV19,TRBJ1-2,TRBD1,.,TGTGCCAGTAGTAACAAGCGGGACAGGGAGTATGGCTACACCTTC,CASSNKRDREYGYTF
TRBV19,TRBJ2-3,.,many,TGTGCCAGTCGCCAACAGGGCATGGGCACAGATACGCAGTATTTT,CASRQQGMGTDTQYF
TRBV5-1,TRBJ2-7,TRBD1,.,TGCGCCAGCAGCGGGGACAGGCCATCCTACGAGCAGTACTTC,CASSGDRPSYEQYF
TRBV20-1,TRBJ1-1,.,once,TGCAGTGCACCCCCTGAGGTTGGGGTGAACACTGAAGCTTTCTTT,CSAPPEVGVNTEAFF
TRBV19,TRBJ1-1,.,many,TGTGCCAGTAGTATGACAGAGAACACTGAAGCTTTCTTT,CASSMTENTEAFF
TRBV30,TRBJ1-1,.,few,TGTGCCTGGAGGGAGTTGAACACTGAAGCTTTCTTT,CAWRELNTEAFF
TRBV6-5,TRBJ1-4,.,.,TGTGCCAGCAGTTACTCAGAGGGGGCTAATGAAAAACTGTTTTTT,CASSYSEGANEKLFF
TRBV11-2,TRBJ2-1,.,.,TGTGCCAGCAGCAGGGCAGGGGCTTATGGTGAGCAGTTCTTC,CASSRAGAYGEQFF
TRBV7-6,TRBJ1-4,TRBD1,many,TGTGCCAGCAGCCCTCGACAGGGTTCTGGTCTGTTTTTT,CASSPRQGSGLFF